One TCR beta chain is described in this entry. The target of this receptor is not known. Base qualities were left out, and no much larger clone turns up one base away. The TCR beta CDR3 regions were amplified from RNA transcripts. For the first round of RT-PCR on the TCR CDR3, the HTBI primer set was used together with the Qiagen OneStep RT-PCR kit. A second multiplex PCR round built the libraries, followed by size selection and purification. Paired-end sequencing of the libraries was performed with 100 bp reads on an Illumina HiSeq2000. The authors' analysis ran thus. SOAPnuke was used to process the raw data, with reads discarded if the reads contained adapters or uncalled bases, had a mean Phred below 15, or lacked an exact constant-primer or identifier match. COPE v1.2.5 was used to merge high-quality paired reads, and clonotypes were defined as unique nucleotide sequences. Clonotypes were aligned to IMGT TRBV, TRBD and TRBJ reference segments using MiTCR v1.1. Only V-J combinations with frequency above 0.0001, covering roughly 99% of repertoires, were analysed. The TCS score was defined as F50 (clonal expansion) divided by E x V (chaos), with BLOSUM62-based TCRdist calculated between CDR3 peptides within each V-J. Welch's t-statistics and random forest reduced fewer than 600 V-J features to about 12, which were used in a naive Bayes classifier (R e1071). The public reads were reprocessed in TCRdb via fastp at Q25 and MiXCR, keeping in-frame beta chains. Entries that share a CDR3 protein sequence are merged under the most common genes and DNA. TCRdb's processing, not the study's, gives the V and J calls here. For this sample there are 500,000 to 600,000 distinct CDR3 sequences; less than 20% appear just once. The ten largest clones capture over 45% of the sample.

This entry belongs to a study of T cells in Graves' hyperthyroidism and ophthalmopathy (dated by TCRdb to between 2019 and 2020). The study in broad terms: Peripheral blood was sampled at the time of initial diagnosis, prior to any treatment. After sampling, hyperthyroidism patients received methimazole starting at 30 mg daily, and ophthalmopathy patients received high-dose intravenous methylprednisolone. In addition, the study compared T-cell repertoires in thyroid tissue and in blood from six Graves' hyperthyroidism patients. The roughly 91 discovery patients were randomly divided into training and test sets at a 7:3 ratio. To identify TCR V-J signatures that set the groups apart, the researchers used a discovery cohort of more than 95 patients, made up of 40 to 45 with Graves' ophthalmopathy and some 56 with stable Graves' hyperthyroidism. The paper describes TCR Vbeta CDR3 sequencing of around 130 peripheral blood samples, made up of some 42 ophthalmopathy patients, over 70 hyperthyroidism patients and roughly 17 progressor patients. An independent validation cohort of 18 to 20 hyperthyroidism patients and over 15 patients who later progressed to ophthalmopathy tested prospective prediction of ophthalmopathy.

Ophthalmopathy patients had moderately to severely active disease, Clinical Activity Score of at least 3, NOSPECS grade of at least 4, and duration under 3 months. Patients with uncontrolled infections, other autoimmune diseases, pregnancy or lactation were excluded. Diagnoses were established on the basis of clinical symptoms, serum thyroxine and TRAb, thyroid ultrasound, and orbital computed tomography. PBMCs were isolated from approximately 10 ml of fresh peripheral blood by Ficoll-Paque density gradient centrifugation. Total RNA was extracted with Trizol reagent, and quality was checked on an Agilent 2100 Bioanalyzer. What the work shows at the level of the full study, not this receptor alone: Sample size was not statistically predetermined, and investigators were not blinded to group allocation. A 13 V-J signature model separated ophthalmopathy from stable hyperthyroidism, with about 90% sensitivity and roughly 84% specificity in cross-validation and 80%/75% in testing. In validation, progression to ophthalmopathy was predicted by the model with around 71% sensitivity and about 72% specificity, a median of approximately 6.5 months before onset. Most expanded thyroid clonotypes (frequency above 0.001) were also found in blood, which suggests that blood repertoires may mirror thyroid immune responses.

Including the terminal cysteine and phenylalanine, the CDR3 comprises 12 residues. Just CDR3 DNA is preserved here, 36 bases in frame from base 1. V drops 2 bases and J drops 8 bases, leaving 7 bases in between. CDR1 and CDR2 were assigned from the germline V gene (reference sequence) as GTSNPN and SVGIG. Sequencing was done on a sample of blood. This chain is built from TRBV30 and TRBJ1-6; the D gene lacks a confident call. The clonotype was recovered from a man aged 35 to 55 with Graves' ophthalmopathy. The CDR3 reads CAWSQIDSPLHF. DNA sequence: TGTGCCTGGAGTCAAATAGATTCACCCCTCCACTTT.